This T cell receptor beta chain is from a study of T cell changes during pregnancy in multiple sclerosis. Generated by immunoSEQ multiplex PCR, the TCRdb table keeps only in-frame clones and is missing some. This repertoire shows 80,000 to 95,000 clones, roughly 95% found once; its top ten account for under 1.5%. This CDR3 spans 16 amino acids. V was clipped by 0 bases and J by 5 bases, with 17 bases between them. Germline loops: CDR1 SGHNT, CDR2 YYREEE (reference sequence). Here the sequenced sample was peripheral blood, taken in the third trimester of pregnancy. The origin of this receptor is a female donor in good health, enrolled as a control in a pregnancy study. V is TRBV5-4 and J is TRBJ1-1; D is possibly TRBD1 (6 bases). The CDR3 here is CASSLVSFRGRTEAFF. CDR3 bases: TGTGCCAGCAGCTTGGTTAGCTTCAGGGGTAGGACTGAAGCTTTCTTT.